This TCR beta chain originates from a study of spatial heterogeneity in lung cancer. Germline CDR1 MNHEY, CDR2 SVGEGT. The J segment lost 6 bases and the V segment lost 6 bases, leaving 4 bases of the junction unmatched. The CDR3 covers 13 residues. Time point specified: sample taken at primary tumor resection. Patients with untreated early-stage non-small cell lung cancer, numbering 55 to 75, were the donors. Whole RNA obtained from tumor, nontumor lung or frozen PBMC underwent sequencing without sorting. As to this clonotype: As yet, its antigen is unknown.

Points from the study as a whole: The study found that ubiquitous and regional expanded TCR counts tracked ubiquitous and regional nonsynonymous mutations, respectively. Within tumors, counts of expanded alpha and beta TCRs tracked tumor mutation counts.

TCRdb passed the 5' RACE reads through MiXCR, listing each CDR3 protein once. In the table there are nearly 15,000 distinct CDR3 sequences, under 8% of which are singletons. J is TRBJ1-4 and V is TRBV6-2 or TRBV6-3; 7 bases agree with TRBD1. The receptor was derived from a male donor with early-stage non-small cell lung cancer. The starting material was lung tumor tissue, obtained at surgery. DNA for the CDR3: TGTGCCAGCAGCCGGGACAGAGATGAAAAACTGTTTTTT. This gives the protein CASSRDRDEKLFF.